This T cell receptor (beta chain) was captured by sequencing in a study of T cells in Graves' hyperthyroidism and ophthalmopathy. Study-level results: Separation of ophthalmopathy from stable hyperthyroidism was achieved by a 13 V-J model. The model forecast ophthalmopathy, anticipating it by a median around 6.4 months before onset. In the blood, most expanded thyroid clonotypes above 0.001 appeared as well.

The TCR beta CDR3 regions underwent amplification using RNA transcripts as the source. When the TCR CDR3 underwent first-round RT-PCR, the HTBI primer set was used. MiXCR, run by TCRdb on the multiplex PCR reads, gives a single entry per CDR3 protein. The sample has 500,000 to 650,000 distinct CDR3 sequences; more than 14% are singletons. In its sample, this clonotype was seen many times. Its target is not known. V dropped 1 base and J dropped 6 bases, with 22 bases sitting between them. Per the germline V gene, CDR1 is LGHDT and CDR2 is YNNKEL (reference sequence). The CDR3 consists of 17 residues. Together with thyroid ultrasound, orbital computed tomography, serum thyroxine and TRAb, clinical symptoms were used for diagnoses.

This TCR derives from a woman aged 50 to 65 with Graves' ophthalmopathy. The chain is built from TRBV3-1 and TRBJ2-7; D is unclear. Sequencing was performed on blood. CDR3 region: CASSQGQFKSILREQYF. DNA for the CDR3: TGTGCCAGCAGCCAAGGGCAGTTTAAGTCCATACTTCGCGAGCAGTACTTC.